This TCR beta chain was sequenced during a study of tumor and adjacent non-tumor tissue in lung cancer. Findings of the study overall: Significantly higher TCR diversity was found in tumor than normal lung.

TCRbeta libraries were built with three rounds of nested PCR, modified from ARM-PCR. Via MiXCR, TCRdb re-called the multiplex PCR reads, giving one row per CDR3 protein. This table holds 220,000 or so distinct CDR3 sequences, 60% to 85% found once. RNA was extracted from bulk tissue without any cell sorting. Of note for this clonotype: As yet, its antigen is unknown. This may be a read error: a much more frequent sequence differs by one nucleotide.

Trimming removed 2 bases at V and 0 bases at J, with 9 bases between. CDR3 length equals 15 residues. CDR1 is MNHEY, CDR2 SVGAGI, per germline. The rearrangement links TRBV6-5 to TRBJ2-3; D might be TRBD1 (5 bases). This clonotype was sampled from a man in his sixties with non-small cell lung cancer. The source material was lung tumor tissue. The CDR3 reads CASSYGASSTDTQYF. The CDR3 DNA is TGTGCCAGCAGTTACGGGGCATCTAGCACAGATACGCAGTATTTT.